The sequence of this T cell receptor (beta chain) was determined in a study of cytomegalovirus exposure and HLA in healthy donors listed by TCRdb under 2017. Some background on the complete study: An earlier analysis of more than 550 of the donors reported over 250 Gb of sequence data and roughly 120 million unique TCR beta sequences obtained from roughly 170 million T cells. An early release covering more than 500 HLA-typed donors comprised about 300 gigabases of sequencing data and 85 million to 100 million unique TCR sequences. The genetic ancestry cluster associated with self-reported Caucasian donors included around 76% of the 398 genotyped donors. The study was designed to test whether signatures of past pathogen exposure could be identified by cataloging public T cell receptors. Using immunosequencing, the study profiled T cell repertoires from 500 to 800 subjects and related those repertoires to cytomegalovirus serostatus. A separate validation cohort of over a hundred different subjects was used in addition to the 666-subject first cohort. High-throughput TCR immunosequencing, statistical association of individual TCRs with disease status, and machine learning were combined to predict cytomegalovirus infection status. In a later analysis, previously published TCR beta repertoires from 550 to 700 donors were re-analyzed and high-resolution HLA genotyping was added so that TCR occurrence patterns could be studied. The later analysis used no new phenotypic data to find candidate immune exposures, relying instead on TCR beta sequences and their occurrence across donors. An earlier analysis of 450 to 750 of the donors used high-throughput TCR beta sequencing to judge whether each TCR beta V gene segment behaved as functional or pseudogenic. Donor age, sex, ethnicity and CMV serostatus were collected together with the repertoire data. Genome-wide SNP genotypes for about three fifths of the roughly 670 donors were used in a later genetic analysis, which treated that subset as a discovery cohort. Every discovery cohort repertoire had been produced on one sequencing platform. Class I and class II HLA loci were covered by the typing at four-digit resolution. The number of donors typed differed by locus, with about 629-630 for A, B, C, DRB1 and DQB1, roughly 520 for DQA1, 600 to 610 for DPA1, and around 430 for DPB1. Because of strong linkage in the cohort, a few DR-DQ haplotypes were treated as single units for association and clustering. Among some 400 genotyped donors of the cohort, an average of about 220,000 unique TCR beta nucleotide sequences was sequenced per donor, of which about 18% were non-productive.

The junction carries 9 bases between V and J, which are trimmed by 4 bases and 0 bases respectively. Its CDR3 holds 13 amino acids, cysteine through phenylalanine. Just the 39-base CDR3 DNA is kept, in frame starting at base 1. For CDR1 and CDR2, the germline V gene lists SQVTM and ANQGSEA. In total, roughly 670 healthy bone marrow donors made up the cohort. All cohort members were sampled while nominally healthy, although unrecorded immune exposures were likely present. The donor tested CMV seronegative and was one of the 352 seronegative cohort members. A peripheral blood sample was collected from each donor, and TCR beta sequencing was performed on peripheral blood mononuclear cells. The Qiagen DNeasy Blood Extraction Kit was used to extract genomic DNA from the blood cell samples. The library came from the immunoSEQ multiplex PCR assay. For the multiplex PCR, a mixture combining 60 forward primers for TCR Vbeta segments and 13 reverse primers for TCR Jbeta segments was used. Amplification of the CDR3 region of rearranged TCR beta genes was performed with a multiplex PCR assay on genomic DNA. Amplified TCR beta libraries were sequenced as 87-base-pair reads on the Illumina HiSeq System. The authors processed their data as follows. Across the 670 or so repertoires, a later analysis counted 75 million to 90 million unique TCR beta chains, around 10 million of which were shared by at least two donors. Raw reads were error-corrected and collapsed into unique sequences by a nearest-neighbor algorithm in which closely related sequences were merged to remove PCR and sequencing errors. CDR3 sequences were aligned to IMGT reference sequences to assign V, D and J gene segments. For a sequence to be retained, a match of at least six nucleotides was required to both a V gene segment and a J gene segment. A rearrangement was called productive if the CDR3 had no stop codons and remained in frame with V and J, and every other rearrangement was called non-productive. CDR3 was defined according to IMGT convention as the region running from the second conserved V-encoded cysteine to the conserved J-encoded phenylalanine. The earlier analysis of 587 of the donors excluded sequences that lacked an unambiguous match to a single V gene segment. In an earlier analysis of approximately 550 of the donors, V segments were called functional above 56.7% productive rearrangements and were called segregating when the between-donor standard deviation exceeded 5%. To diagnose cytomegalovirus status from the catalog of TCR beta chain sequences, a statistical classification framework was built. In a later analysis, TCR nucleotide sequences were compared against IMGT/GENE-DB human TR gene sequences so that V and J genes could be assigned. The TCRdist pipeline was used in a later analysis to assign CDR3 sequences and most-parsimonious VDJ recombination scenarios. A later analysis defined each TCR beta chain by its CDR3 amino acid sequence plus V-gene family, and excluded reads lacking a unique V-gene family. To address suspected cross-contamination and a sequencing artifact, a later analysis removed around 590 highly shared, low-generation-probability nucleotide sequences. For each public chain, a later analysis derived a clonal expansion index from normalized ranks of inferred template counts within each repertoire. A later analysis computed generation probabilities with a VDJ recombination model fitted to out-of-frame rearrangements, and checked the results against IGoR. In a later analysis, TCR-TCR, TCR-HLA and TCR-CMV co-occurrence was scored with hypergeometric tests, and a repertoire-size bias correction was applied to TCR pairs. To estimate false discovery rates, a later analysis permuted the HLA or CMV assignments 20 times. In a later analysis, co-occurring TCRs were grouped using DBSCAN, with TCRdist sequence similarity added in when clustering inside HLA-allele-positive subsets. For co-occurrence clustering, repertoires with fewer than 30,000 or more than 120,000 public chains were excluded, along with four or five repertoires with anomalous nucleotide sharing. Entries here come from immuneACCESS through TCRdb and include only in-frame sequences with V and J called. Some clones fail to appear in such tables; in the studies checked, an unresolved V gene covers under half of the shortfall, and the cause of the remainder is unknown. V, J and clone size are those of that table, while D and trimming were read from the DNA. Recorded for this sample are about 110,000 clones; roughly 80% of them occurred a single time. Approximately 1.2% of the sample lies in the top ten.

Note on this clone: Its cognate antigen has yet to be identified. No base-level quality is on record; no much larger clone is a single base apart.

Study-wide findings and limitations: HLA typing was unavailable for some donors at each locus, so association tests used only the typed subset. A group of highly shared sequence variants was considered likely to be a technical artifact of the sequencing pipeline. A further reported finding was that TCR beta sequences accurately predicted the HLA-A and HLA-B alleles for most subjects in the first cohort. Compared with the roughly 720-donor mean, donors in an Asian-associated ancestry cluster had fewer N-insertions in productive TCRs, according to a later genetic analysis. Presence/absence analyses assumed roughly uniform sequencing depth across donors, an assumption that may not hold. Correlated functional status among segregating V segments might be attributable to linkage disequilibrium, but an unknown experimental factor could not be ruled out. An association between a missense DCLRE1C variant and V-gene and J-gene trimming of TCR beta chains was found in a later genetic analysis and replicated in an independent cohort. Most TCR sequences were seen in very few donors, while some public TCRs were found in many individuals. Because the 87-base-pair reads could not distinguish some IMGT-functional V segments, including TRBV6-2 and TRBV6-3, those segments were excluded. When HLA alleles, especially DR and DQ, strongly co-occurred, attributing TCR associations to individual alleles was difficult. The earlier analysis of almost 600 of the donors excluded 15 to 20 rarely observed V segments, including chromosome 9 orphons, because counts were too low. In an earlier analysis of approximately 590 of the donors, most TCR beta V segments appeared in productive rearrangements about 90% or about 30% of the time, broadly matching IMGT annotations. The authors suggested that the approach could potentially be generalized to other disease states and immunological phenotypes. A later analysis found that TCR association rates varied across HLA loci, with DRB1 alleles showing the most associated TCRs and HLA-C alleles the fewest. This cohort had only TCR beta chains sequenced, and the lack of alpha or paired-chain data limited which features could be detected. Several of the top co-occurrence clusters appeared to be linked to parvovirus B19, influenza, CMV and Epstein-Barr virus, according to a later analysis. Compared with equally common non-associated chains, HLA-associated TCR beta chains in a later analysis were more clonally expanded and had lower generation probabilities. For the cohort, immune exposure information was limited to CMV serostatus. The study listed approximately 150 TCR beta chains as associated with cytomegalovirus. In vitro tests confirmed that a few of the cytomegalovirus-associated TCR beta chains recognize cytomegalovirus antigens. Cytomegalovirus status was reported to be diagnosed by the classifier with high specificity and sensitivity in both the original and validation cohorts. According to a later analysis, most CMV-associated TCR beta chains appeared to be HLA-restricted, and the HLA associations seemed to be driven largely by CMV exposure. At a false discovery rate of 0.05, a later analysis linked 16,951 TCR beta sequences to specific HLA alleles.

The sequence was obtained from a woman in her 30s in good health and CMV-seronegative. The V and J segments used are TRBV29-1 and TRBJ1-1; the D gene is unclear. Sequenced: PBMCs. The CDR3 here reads CSVATGMNTEAFF. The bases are TGCAGCGTTGCGACCGGGATGAACACTGAAGCTTTCTTT.